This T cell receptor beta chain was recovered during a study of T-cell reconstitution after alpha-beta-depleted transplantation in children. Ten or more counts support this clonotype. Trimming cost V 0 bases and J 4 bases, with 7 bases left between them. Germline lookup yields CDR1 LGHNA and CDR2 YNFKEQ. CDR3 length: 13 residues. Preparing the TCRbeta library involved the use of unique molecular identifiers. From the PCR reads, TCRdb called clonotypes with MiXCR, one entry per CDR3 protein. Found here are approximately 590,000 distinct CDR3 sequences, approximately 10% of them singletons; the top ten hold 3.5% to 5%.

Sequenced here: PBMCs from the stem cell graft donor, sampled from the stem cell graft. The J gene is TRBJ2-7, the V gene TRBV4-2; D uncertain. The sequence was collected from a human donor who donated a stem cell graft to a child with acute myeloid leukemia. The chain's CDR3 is CASSQELDYEQYF. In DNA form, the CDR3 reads TGTGCCAGCAGCCAAGAATTGGATTACGAGCAGTACTTC.